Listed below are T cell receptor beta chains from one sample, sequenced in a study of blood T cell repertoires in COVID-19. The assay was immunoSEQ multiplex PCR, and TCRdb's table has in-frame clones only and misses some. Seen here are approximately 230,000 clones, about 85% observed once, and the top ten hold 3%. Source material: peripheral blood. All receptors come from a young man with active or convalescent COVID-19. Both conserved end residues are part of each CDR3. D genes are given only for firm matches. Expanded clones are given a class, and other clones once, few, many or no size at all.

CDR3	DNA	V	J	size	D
CASSPVNQGQAGGYTF	TGTGCCAGCAGCCCCGTTAATCAAGGCCAGGCAGGCGGCTACACCTTC	TRBV7-3	TRBJ1-2	.	.
CASSQESPGAGWTQYF	TGTGCCAGCAGCCAAGAATCTCCGGGAGCGGGGTGGACCCAGTACTTC	TRBV4-2	TRBJ2-5	.	TRBD2
CASNLAAGGDEQFF	TGTGCCAGTAATCTGGCGGCGGGAGGGGATGAGCAGTTCTTC	TRBV19	TRBJ2-1	once	TRBD2
CATSRDRGIGETQYF	TGTGCCACCAGCAGAGATCGGGGAATTGGAGAGACCCAGTACTTC	TRBV15	TRBJ2-5	once	.
CASSVGQGGNEKLFF	TGTGCCAGCAGCGTAGGACAGGGGGGGAATGAAAAACTGTTTTTT	TRBV9	TRBJ1-4	few	TRBD1
CASSYFRGYGYEQYF	TGTGCCAGCAGTTACTTCAGGGGGTACGGCTACGAGCAGTACTTC	TRBV6-5	TRBJ2-7	.	TRBD1
CASSYLQSNEKLFF	TGTGCCAGCAGTTATCTACAGTCTAATGAAAAACTGTTTTTT	TRBV6-5	TRBJ1-4	.	.
CASRRTGGMETQYF	TGTGCCAGCAGACGGACAGGGGGCATGGAGACCCAGTACTTC	TRBV11-1	TRBJ2-5	.	TRBD1
CASSQGQGATQYF	TGCGCCAGCAGCCAGGGACAGGGGGCCACGCAGTATTTT	TRBV4-3	TRBJ2-3	.	TRBD1
CASSRPDRGPNTEAFF	TGTGCCAGCAGCCGCCCGGACAGGGGGCCGAACACTGAAGCTTTCTTT	TRBV28	TRBJ1-1	.	TRBD1
CASSLVGTGVGYTF	TGTGCCAGCAGCTTGGTCGGGACAGGGGTTGGCTACACCTTC	TRBV5-6	TRBJ1-2	.	TRBD1
CASTQYNEQFF	TGTGCCAGTACCCAATACAATGAGCAGTTCTTC	TRBV19	TRBJ2-1	.	.
CASSWTKYNEQYF	TGTGCCAGCAGTTGGACAAAGTACAACGAGCAGTACTTC	TRBV28	TRBJ2-7	.	.
CASSVLSGNPDTQYF	TGTGCCAGCAGCGTCTTGAGCGGGAACCCAGATACGCAGTATTTT	TRBV9	TRBJ2-3	few	TRBD2
CASSLVVPSSYNEQFF	TGTGCCAGCAGCTTGGTAGTACCGAGCTCCTACAATGAGCAGTTCTTC	TRBV5-6	TRBJ2-1	.	.
CASSTSRVWRGTEAFF	TGTGCCAGCAGCACTTCTCGAGTCTGGAGGGGCACTGAAGCTTTCTTT	TRBV5-6	TRBJ1-1	.	.
CASSEKETDYEQYF	TGTGCCAGCAGTGAAAAGGAGACAGACTACGAGCAGTACTTC	TRBV25-1	TRBJ2-7	.	.
CASRTSFGDYNSPLHF	TGTGCCAGCCGCACCTCGTTCGGTGACTATAATTCACCCCTCCACTTT	TRBV27	TRBJ1-6	few	.
CASSIGDRVGNEQFF	TGTGCCAGTAGTATAGGGGACAGGGTTGGAAATGAGCAGTTCTTC	TRBV19	TRBJ2-1	.	TRBD1
CSGYGQDGYTF	TGCAGCGGTTACGGACAGGATGGCTACACCTTC	TRBV29-1	TRBJ1-2	.	TRBD1
CASRGLADNYEQYF	TGTGCCAGCAGGGGACTAGCGGATAACTACGAGCAGTACTTC	TRBV6-5	TRBJ2-7	.	TRBD2
CAWSSSTLNEQYF	TGTGCCTGGAGTAGTAGCACCCTAAACGAGCAGTACTTC	TRBV30	TRBJ2-7	.	.
CASSYGTSGRVPRSYNEQFF	TGTGCCAGCAGTTACGGGACTAGCGGGAGGGTCCCCCGCTCCTACAATGAGCAGTTCTTC	TRBV6-2/TRBV6-3	TRBJ2-1	.	TRBD2
CASSPSGGHTYEQYF	TGTGCCAGCAGTCCGAGCGGGGGTCACACCTACGAGCAGTACTTC	TRBV7-3	TRBJ2-7	once	TRBD2
CASSVEGGSSGGAHEQFF	TGTGCCAGCAGCGTAGAGGGAGGGTCTAGCGGGGGGGCCCATGAGCAGTTCTTC	TRBV9	TRBJ2-1	once	TRBD2
CASRRHQGAEGGNEQFF	TGTGCCAGCAGGCGTCACCAGGGGGCAGAGGGAGGCAATGAGCAGTTCTTC	TRBV7-2	TRBJ2-1	.	TRBD1
CASSLRGNEQFF	TGTGCCAGCTCTCTTAGGGGGAATGAGCAGTTCTTC	TRBV7-3	TRBJ2-1	.	.
CASSARTRNYGYTF	TGTGCCAGCAGCGCGAGGACACGCAACTATGGCTACACCTTC	TRBV5-8	TRBJ1-2	.	.
CASSPGLGGEQYF	TGTGCCAGCAGCCCGGGACTCGGGGGGGAGCAGTACTTC	TRBV7-9	TRBJ2-7	.	TRBD2
CASSLFRAYEQYF	TGTGCCAGCAGCTTGTTCAGGGCATACGAGCAGTACTTC	TRBV5-8	TRBJ2-7	.	.
CASSSFTGVGYTF	TGTGCCAGCAGCTCCTTCACAGGGGTTGGCTACACCTTC	TRBV11-2	TRBJ1-2	.	TRBD1
CASSLDSYNSPLHF	TGTGCCAGCAGCTTAGACAGCTATAATTCACCCCTCCACTTT	TRBV7-9	TRBJ1-6	.	.
CASTLGPGAGGELFF	TGTGCCAGCACCCTAGGCCCGGGAGCGGGCGGGGAGCTGTTTTTT	TRBV7-2	TRBJ2-2	.	.
CASSFRTGGAEAFF	TGCGCCAGCAGCTTCCGGACAGGAGGGGCTGAAGCTTTCTTT	TRBV5-1	TRBJ1-1	once	TRBD1
CASSGPQTGGYGYTF	TGTGCCAGCAGTGGACCCCAGACAGGCGGATATGGCTACACCTTC	TRBV25-1	TRBJ1-2	.	.
CASSLARRRAYNEQFF	TGTGCCAGCAGCTTAGCGCGGAGGAGGGCTTACAATGAGCAGTTCTTC	TRBV7-8	TRBJ2-1	.	.
CASSGSTQLGANVLTF	TGTGCCAGCAGCGGCTCGACACAGCTAGGGGCCAACGTCCTGACTTTC	TRBV7-3	TRBJ2-6	.	.
CASSGTGGYQPQHF	TGTGCCAGCAGTGGAACAGGCGGATATCAGCCCCAGCATTTT	TRBV2	TRBJ1-5	few	.
CASSLRAGRLGDEQFF	TGTGCCAGCAGCTTACGGGCCGGCAGACTGGGAGATGAGCAGTTCTTC	TRBV7-3	TRBJ2-1	.	.
CASSQWAGFYEQYF	TGTGCCAGCAGCCAGTGGGCGGGTTTCTACGAGCAGTACTTC	TRBV7-9	TRBJ2-7	few	.
CASRPGTGGTFLSSEQYF	TGTGCCAGCCGCCCCGGGACAGGGGGTACCTTCCTGTCATCCGAGCAGTACTTC	TRBV6-2/TRBV6-3	TRBJ2-7	.	TRBD1
CASSLQGAGYEQYF	TGCGCCAGCAGCCTCCAGGGGGCGGGCTACGAGCAGTACTTC	TRBV5-1	TRBJ2-7	few	TRBD1
CASSPLTGSGTEAFF	TGTGCCAGCAGCCCACTGACAGGGAGTGGGACTGAAGCTTTCTTT	TRBV7-2	TRBJ1-1	.	TRBD1
CASSKVRDSTSNTEAFF	TGTGCCAGTAGTAAGGTAAGGGACAGTACATCGAACACTGAAGCTTTCTTT	TRBV19	TRBJ1-1	.	TRBD1
CASSFRSTSGINEQFF	TGTGCCAGCAGCTTTCGGTCGACTAGCGGGATAAATGAGCAGTTCTTC	TRBV3-1/TRBV3-2	TRBJ2-1	.	TRBD2
CASSPAGGANYGYTF	TGTGCCAGCAGCCCCGCCGGGGGGGCTAACTATGGCTACACCTTC	TRBV7-3	TRBJ1-2	.	.
CASSGPGQGAYEQYF	TGTGCCAGCAGTGGCCCGGGACAGGGGGCATACGAGCAGTACTTC	TRBV2	TRBJ2-7	.	TRBD1
CASSYGQGDTQYF	TGCGCCAGCAGCTACGGACAGGGGGATACGCAGTATTTT	TRBV5-1	TRBJ2-3	once	TRBD1
CASSWGGESYEQYF	TGTGCCAGCAGCTGGGGGGGTGAATCCTACGAGCAGTACTTC	TRBV7-6	TRBJ2-7	.	TRBD2
CASTSTGLESPLHF	TGTGCCAGCACTTCGACAGGGTTGGAGTCACCCCTCCACTTT	TRBV2	TRBJ1-6	few	TRBD1
CASSLRQGQDTGELFF	TGCGCCAGCAGCTTGAGGCAGGGGCAGGACACCGGGGAGCTGTTTTTT	TRBV5-1	TRBJ2-2	.	.
CASNMGAGVVSYNEQFF	TGTGCCAGCAACATGGGGGCGGGAGTAGTCTCCTACAATGAGCAGTTCTTC	TRBV27	TRBJ2-1	.	.
CSASPAGRENSPLHF	TGCAGTGCTAGTCCGGCGGGACGGGAAAATTCACCCCTCCACTTT	TRBV20-1	TRBJ1-6	.	.
CASTLLGGVVRTGELFF	TGTGCCAGCACCCTTCTAGGGGGAGTCGTACGCACCGGGGAGCTGTTTTTT	TRBV28	TRBJ2-2	.	.